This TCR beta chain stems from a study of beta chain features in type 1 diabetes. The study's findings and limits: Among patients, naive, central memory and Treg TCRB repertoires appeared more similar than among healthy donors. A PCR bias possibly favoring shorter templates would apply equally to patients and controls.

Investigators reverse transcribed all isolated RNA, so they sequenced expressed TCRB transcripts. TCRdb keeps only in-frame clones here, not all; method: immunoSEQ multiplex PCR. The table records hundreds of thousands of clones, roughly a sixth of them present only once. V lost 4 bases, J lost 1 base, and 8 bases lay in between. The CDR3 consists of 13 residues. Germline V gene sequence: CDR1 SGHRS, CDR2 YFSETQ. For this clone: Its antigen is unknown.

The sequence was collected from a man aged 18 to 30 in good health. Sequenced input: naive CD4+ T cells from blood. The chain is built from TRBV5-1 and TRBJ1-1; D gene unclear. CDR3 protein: CASSPPKNTEAFF. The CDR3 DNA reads TGCGCCAGCAGCCCTCCGAAGAACACTGAAGCTTTCTTT.